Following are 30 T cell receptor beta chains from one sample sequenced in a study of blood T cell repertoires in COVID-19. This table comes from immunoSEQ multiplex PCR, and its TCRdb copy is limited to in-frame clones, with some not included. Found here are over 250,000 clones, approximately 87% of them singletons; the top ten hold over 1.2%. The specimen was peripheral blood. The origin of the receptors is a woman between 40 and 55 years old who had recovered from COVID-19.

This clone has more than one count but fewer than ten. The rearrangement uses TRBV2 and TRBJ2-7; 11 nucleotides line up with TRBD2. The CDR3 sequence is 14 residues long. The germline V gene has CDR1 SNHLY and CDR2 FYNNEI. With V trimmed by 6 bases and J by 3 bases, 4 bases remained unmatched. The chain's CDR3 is CASRRTSGLYEQYF. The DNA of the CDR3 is TGTGCCAGCAGGAGGACTAGCGGGCTCTACGAGCAGTACTTC.

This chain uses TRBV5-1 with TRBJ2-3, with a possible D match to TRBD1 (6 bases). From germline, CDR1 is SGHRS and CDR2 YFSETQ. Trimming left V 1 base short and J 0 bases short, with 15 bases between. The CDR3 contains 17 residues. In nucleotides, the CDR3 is TGCGCCAGCAGCTTGACACCCGGGACACCCAGCACAGATACGCAGTATTTT. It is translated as CASSLTPGTPSTDTQYF.

The CDR3 DNA follows: TGTGCCAGCAGTTACGGTGGGAGGGGCTATAATTCACCCCTCCACTTT. Amino acids: CASSYGGRGYNSPLHF. This chain connects TRBV6-5 to TRBJ1-6; D is possibly TRBD1 (5 bases). CDR1 and CDR2 from the germline V gene are MNHEY and SVGAGI. V lost 2 bases and J lost 3, with 11 bases in between. The CDR3 is made up of 16 amino acids.

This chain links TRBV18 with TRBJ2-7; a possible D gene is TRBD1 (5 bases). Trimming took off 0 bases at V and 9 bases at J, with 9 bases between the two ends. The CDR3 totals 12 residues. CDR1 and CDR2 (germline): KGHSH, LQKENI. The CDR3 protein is CASSPPVGVQYF. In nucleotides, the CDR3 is TGTGCCAGCTCACCACCGGTAGGGGTGCAGTACTTC.

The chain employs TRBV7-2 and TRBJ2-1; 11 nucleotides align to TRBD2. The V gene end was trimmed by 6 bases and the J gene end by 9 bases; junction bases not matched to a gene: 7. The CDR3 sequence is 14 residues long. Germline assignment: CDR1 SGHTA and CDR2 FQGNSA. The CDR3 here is CASSLLAGGSEQFF. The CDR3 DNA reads TGTGCCAGCAGTTTGCTAGCGGGGGGCAGTGAGCAGTTCTTC.

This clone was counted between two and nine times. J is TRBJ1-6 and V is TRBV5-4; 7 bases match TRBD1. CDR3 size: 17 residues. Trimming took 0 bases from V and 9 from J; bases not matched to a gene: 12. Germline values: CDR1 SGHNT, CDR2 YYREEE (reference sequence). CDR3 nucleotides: TGTGCCAGCAGCTTGGACAGGGGAGCCCTCATTGGTTCACCCCTCCACTTT. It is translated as CASSLDRGALIGSPLHF. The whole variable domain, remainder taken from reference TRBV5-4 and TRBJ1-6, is ETGVTQSPTHLIKTRGQQVTLRCSSQSGHNTVSWYQQALGQGPQFIFQYYREEENGRGNFPPRFSGLQFPNYSSELNVNALELDDSALYLCASSLDRGALIGSPLHFGNGTRLTVT.

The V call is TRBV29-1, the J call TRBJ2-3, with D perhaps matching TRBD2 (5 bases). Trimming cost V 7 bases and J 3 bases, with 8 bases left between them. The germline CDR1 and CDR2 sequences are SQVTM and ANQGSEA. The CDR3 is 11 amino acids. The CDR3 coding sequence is TGCAGCGCCCGGAGGACAGATACGCAGTATTTT. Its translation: CSARRTDTQYF.

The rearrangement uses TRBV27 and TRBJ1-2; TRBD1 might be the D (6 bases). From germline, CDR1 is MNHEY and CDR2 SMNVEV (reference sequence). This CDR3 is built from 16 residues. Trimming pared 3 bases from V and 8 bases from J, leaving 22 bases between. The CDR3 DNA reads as TGTGCCAGCAGTTTCTGGGGGGGCCAGGATATTCTAGGCTACACCTTC. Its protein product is CASSFWGGQDILGYTF.

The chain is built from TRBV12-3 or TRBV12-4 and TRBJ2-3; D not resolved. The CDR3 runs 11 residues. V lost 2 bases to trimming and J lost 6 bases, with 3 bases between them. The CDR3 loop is CASSLSDTQYF. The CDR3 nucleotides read TGTGCCAGCAGTTTATCGGATACGCAGTATTTT.

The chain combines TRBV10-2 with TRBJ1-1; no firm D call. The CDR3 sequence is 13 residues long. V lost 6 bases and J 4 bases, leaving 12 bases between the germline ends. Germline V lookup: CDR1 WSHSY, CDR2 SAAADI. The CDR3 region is CASSQVLATEAFF. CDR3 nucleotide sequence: TGCGCCAGCAGCCAGGTCCTTGCCACTGAAGCTTTCTTT.

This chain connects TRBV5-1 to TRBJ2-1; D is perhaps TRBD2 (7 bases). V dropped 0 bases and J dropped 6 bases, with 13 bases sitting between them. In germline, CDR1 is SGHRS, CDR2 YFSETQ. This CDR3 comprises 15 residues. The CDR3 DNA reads TGCGCCAGCAGCTTGGGTCGGGGGGCCGCCAATGAGCAGTTCTTC. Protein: CASSLGRGAANEQFF.

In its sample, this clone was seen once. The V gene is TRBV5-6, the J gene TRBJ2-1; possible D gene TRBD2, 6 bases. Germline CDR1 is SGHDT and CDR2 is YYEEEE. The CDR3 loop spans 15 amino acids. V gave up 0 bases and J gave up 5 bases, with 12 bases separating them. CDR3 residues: CASSLAGGDHNEQFF. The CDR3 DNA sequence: TGTGCCAGCAGCTTGGCGGGCGGGGACCACAATGAGCAGTTCTTC.

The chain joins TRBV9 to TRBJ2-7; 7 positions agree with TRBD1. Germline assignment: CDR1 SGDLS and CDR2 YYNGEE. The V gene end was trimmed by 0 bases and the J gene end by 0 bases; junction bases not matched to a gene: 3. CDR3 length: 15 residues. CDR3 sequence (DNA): TGTGCCAGCAGCGTAGGGGACAGACTCTCCTACGAGCAGTACTTC. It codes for CASSVGDRLSYEQYF.

The CDR3 sequence is CASSRRANMNTEAFF. As DNA, the CDR3 is TGTGCCAGCAGCCGGCGGGCCAACATGAACACTGAAGCTTTCTTT. The chain carries TRBV5-8 and TRBJ1-1; D is undetermined. The CDR3 covers 15 residues. Trimming took off 4 bases at V and 0 bases at J, with 13 bases between the two ends. The germline gives CDR1 SGHTS, CDR2 YDEGEE.

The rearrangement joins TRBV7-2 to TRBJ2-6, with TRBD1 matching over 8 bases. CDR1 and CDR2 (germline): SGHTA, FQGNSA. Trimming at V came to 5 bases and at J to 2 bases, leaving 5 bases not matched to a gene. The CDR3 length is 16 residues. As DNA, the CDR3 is TGTGCCAGCAGCCCTACGACAGGGGCTGGGGCCAACGTCCTGACTTTC. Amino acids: CASSPTTGAGANVLTF. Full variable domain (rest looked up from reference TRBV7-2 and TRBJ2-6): GAGVSQSPSNKVTEKGKDVELRCDPISGHTALYWYRQSLGQGLEFLIYFQGNSAPDKSGLPSDRFSAERTGGSVSTLTIQRTQQEDSAVYLCASSPTTGAGANVLTFGAGSRLTVL.

The CDR3 loop is CASSLGADRGFSYGYTF. Written as DNA, the CDR3 is TGTGCCAGCAGCTTAGGAGCTGACAGGGGGTTTAGCTATGGCTACACCTTC. This chain joins TRBV7-8 and TRBJ1-2; TRBD1 aligns across 9 bases. J was trimmed by 4 bases and V by 1 base; bases with no gene match: 10. Looked up from germline, CDR1 is SGHVS and CDR2 is FQNEAQ. The CDR3 spans 17 residues.

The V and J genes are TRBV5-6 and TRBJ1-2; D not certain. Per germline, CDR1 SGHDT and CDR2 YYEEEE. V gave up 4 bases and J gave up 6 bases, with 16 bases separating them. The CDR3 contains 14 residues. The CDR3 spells CASSRRRDAHGYTF. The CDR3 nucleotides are TGTGCCAGCAGCCGGAGGCGAGACGCTCATGGCTACACCTTC.

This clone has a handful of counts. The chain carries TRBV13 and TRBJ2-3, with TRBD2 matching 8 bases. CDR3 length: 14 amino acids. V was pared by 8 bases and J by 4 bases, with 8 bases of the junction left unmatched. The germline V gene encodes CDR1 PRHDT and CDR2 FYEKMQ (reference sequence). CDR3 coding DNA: TGTGCCAGCCTAACCCGGGGGGGCCCAGATACGCAGTATTTT. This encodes CASLTRGGPDTQYF.

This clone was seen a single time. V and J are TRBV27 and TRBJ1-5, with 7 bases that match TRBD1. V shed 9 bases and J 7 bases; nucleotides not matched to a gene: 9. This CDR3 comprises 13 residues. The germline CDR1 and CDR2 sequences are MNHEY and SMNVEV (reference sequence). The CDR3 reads CASITGEEQPQHF. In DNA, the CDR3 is TGTGCCAGTATTACAGGGGAAGAGCAGCCCCAGCATTTT.

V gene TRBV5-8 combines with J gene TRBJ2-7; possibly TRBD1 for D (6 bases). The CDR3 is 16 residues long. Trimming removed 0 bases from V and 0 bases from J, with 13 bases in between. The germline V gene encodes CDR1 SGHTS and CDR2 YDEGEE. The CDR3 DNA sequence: TGTGCCAGCAGCTTGGGTACCGGGACAACCTCCTACGAGCAGTACTTC. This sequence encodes CASSLGTGTTSYEQYF.

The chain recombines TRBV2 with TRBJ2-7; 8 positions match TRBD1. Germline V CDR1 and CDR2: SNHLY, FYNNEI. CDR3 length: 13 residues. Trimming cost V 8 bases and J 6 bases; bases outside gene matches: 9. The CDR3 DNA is TGTGCCAGCCGACTACAGGGGGTGGGCGAGCAGTACTTC. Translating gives CASRLQGVGEQYF.

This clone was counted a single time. This CDR3 reads CASSLQNTGELFF. The CDR3 DNA sequence: TGTGCCAGCAGCTTGCAGAACACCGGGGAGCTGTTTTTT. V is TRBV5-4 and J is TRBJ2-2; D gene ambiguous. Germline assignment: CDR1 SGHNT and CDR2 YYREEE (reference sequence). The CDR3 runs 13 residues. Between the trimmed V and J ends, which lost 1 base and 1 base, there was a span of 2 bases. The full variable domain, rest sourced from reference TRBV5-4 and TRBJ2-2, is ETGVTQSPTHLIKTRGQQVTLRCSSQSGHNTVSWYQQALGQGPQFIFQYYREEENGRGNFPPRFSGLQFPNYSSELNVNALELDDSALYLCASSLQNTGELFFGEGSRLTVL.

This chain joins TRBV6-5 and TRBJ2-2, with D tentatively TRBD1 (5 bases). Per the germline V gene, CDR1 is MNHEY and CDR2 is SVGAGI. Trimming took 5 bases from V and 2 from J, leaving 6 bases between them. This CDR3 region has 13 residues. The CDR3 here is CASSRGNTGELFF. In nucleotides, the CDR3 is TGTGCCAGCAGTAGGGGAAACACCGGGGAGCTGTTTTTT.

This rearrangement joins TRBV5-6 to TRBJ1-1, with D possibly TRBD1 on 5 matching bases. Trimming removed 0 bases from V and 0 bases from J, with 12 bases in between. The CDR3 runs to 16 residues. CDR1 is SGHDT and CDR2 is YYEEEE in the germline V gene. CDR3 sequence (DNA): TGTGCCAGCAGCTTGGTGCGGGACCTCATGAACACTGAAGCTTTCTTT. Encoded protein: CASSLVRDLMNTEAFF.

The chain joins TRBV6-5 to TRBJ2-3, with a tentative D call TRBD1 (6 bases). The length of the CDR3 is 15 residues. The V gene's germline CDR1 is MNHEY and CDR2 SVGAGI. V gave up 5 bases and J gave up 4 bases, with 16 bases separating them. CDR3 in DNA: TGTGCCAGCAGTACGCAAACAGGGTGGGCAGATACGCAGTATTTT. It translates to CASSTQTGWADTQYF.

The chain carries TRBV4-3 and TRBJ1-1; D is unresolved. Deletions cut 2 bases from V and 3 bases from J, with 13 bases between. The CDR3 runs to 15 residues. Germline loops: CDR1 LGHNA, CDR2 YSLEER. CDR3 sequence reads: CASSQLPSSDTEAFF. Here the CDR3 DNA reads TGCGCCAGCAGCCAACTACCCTCGTCGGACACTGAAGCTTTCTTT.

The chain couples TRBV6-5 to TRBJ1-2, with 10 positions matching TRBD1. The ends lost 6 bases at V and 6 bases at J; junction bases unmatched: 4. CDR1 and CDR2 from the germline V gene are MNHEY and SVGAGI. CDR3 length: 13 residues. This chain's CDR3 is CASRPTGGDGYTF. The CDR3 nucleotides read TGTGCCAGCAGACCGACAGGGGGCGATGGCTACACCTTC.

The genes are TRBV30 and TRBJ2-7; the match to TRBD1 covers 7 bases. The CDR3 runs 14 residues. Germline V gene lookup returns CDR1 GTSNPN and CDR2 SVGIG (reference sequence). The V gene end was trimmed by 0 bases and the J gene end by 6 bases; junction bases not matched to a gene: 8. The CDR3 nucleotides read TGTGCCTGGAGTGTTACTACAGGGGTGGTCGAGCAGTACTTC. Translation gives CAWSVTTGVVEQYF.

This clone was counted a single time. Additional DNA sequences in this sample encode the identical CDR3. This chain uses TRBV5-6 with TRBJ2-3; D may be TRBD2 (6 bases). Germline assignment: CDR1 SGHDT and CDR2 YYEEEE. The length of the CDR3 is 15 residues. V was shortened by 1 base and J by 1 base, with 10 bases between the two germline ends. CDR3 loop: CASSLTGGGTDTQYF. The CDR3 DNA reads TGTGCCAGCAGCTTGACTGGCGGGGGCACAGATACGCAGTATTTT.

Written as DNA, the CDR3 is TGTGCCAGCAGCCATGGGTGGGACACCCGACAGTCTAACTATGGCTACACCTTC. Its protein is CASSHGWDTRQSNYGYTF. This chain connects TRBV7-9 to TRBJ1-2, with D possibly TRBD1 on 6 matching bases. The germline V and J ends were trimmed by 5 bases and 0 bases, with 22 bases remaining between them. From germline, CDR1 is SEHNR and CDR2 FQNEAQ (reference sequence). This CDR3 spans 18 amino acids.